The present T cell receptor beta chain was sequenced within a study of T cell responses to AZD1222 COVID-19 vaccine. Overall study findings and caveats: Baseline antibody screening turned up just six seropositive AZD1222 recipients. The breadth and depth of Spike-specific TCRs increased once two AZD1222 doses had been given.

The table came from immunoSEQ multiplex PCR; TCRdb's copy has only in-frame clones and leaves some out. The data contain 180,000 or so clones, 80% to 90% of them singletons. Concerning this clone: Its antigen is unidentified.

Trimming cost V 0 bases and J 7 bases, with 4 bases left between them. Looked up from germline, CDR1 is SGHKS and CDR2 is YYEKEE (reference sequence). CDR3 length equals 12 residues. The sequencing used peripheral blood, collected 28 days after the second dose of the MenACWY control vaccine. This clonotype was obtained from an adult who received the MenACWY meningococcal vaccine as a control. V usage is TRBV5-5 and J usage is TRBJ1-4; no clear D. The CDR3 DNA sequence: TGTGCCAGCAGCTTGGTTCGTGAAAAACTGTTTTTT. Residues: CASSLVREKLFF.